Shown below are 14 T cell receptor beta chains from a single sample sequenced in a study of T-cell reconstitution after alpha-beta-depleted transplantation in children. Unique molecular identifiers were built into the TCRbeta library. One entry per CDR3 protein results from TCRdb running MiXCR on the PCR reads. The repertoire holds about 500,000 distinct CDR3 sequences, with about 33% as singletons. Sequenced material: PBMCs from the stem cell graft donor, taken from the stem cell graft. The receptors derive from a human donor who donated a stem cell graft to a child with aplastic anemia.

This clonotype was observed a handful of times. The V call is TRBV7-2, the J call TRBJ2-5; TRBD2 aligns across 8 bases. J was trimmed by 5 bases and V by 4 bases; bases with no gene match: 12. CDR3 length: 16 amino acids. Germline-derived CDR1 and CDR2 are SGHTA and FQGNSA. CDR3 sequence reads: CASSSPGLVNGETQYF. In DNA, the CDR3 is TGTGCCAGCAGCTCGCCGGGACTAGTGAACGGGGAGACCCAGTACTTC.

This clonotype was observed a handful of times. The chain combines TRBV7-8 with TRBJ2-1; 13 nucleotides match TRBD2. This CDR3 has 16 amino acids. Germline trimming cut 4 bases from V and 5 bases from J; bases unmatched to any gene: 5. Germline V gene sequence: CDR1 SGHVS, CDR2 FQNEAQ. In nucleotides, the CDR3 is TGTGCCAGCAGCTCCTCGGGACTAGCGGGAAACAATGAGCAGTTCTTC. It yields the protein CASSSSGLAGNNEQFF.

This clonotype was seen many times. V is TRBV24-1 and J is TRBJ2-3, with D possibly being TRBD1 (6 bases). CDR1 is KGHDR and CDR2 is SFDVKD in the germline V gene. The length of the CDR3 is 13 residues. In DNA, the CDR3 is TGTGCTACGGAACAGGGTAGCACAGATACGCAGTATTTT. It codes for CATEQGSTDTQYF.

CDR3 region: CSAQAEVGELFF. For the CDR3, the DNA is TGCAGTGCTCAAGCCGAGGTCGGGGAGCTGTTTTTT. The V call is TRBV20-1, the J call TRBJ2-2; D gene unclear. Trimming pared 5 bases from V and 7 bases from J, leaving 11 bases between. The CDR3 is 12 amino acids. Germline V lookup: CDR1 DFQATT, CDR2 SNEGSKA (reference sequence).

The CDR3 is CAWSRTLYNEQFF. CDR3 DNA sequence: TGTGCCTGGAGCCGAACCCTGTACAATGAGCAGTTCTTC. The gene calls are TRBV30 and TRBJ2-1; unclear D gene. V was cut by 3 bases and J by 4 bases, with 10 bases left in between. In germline, CDR1 is GTSNPN, CDR2 SVGIG (reference sequence). The CDR3 totals 13 residues.

This clonotype was seen only a few times. The chain joins TRBV6-2 or TRBV6-3 to TRBJ2-7, with D possibly TRBD2 on 6 matching bases. This CDR3 has 16 residues. Germline V gives CDR1 MNHEY, CDR2 SVGEGT. The V and J ends lost 2 bases and 0 bases respectively, with 14 bases between them. The CDR3 protein is CASSYKLAGSSYEQYV. As DNA, the CDR3 is TGTGCCAGCAGTTACAAACTGGCGGGGAGCTCCTACGAGCAGTACGTC.

The gene calls are TRBV20-1 and TRBJ2-1; 10 nucleotides match TRBD2. Trimming removed 6 bases from V and 10 bases from J; junction bases left unmatched: 15. CDR3 length: 15 residues. The germline CDR1 and CDR2 sequences are DFQATT and SNEGSKA (reference sequence). CDR3 sequence: CSAETPGLAIQEQFF. DNA of the CDR3: TGCAGTGCCGAAACCCCGGGACTAGCGATTCAGGAGCAGTTCTTC.

This sequence joins TRBV9 and TRBJ2-5, with D possibly being TRBD1 or TRBD2 (7 bases each). The CDR3 is made up of 15 amino acids. The V gene lost 4 bases and the J gene lost 4 bases, with 17 bases spanning the gap. Germline V gene sequence: CDR1 SGDLS, CDR2 YYNGEE. This chain's CDR3 is CASSRQGEGLETQYF. The CDR3 bases are TGTGCCAGCAGCCGGCAGGGGGAGGGCCTAGAGACCCAGTACTTC. Supplemented by reference TRBV9 and TRBJ2-5, the full variable domain reads DSGVTQTPKHLITATGQRVTLRCSPRSGDLSVYWYQQSLDQGLQFLIQYYNGEERAKGNILERFSAQQFPDLHSELNLSSLELGDSALYFCASSRQGEGLETQYFGPGTRLLVL.

The chain couples TRBV12-3 or TRBV12-4 to TRBJ2-1, with TRBD2 matching over 9 bases. Trimming at V came to 3 bases and at J to 7 bases, leaving 7 bases not matched to a gene. The CDR3 runs 15 residues. The CDR3 region is CASSFGLAGPNEQFF. In DNA, the CDR3 is TGTGCCAGCAGTTTCGGGCTAGCGGGGCCGAATGAGCAGTTCTTC.

The chain is built from TRBV6-2 or TRBV6-3 and TRBJ2-2, with a possible D match to TRBD2 (5 bases). The V end lost 6 bases, the J end lost 0 bases, and 17 bases lay between the germline ends. The CDR3 sequence is 17 residues long. The V gene's germline CDR1 is MNHEY and CDR2 SVGEGT. DNA of the CDR3: TGTGCCAGCAGCCCTCCCCCGAGGGTTACGAACACCGGGGAGCTGTTTTTT. The encoded protein is CASSPPPRVTNTGELFF.

This clonotype was seen a few times. The chain recombines TRBV7-2 with TRBJ2-7; D gene unclear. The ends were cut back, 2 bases at V and 3 bases at J, with 8 bases in the middle. CDR3 length equals 13 residues. Germline assignment: CDR1 SGHTA and CDR2 FQGNSA. DNA of the CDR3: TGTGCCAGCAGCTTACCAGGAGTCTACGAGCAGTACGTC. It is translated as CASSLPGVYEQYV.

This clonotype was counted at least ten times. This chain links TRBV20-1 with TRBJ1-2; 9 bases agree with TRBD1. Germline values: CDR1 DFQATT, CDR2 SNEGSKA (reference sequence). Unmatched junction bases numbered 9, after V lost 6 bases and J lost 4 bases. The CDR3 has 14 amino acids. The chain's CDR3 is CSAQQGAKSYGYTF. The CDR3 region has the DNA TGCAGTGCCCAACAGGGGGCCAAATCCTATGGCTACACCTTC.

The chain has TRBV7-8 and TRBJ1-1; tentative D call: TRBD1 (6 bases). V lost 4 bases and J 0 bases, leaving 9 bases between the germline ends. The CDR3 covers 14 residues. The V gene's germline CDR1 is SGHVS and CDR2 FQNEAQ. The chain's CDR3 is CASSYRVMNTEAFF. The CDR3 DNA follows: TGTGCCAGCAGCTACAGGGTTATGAACACTGAAGCTTTCTTT.

This clonotype occurred a few times. J is TRBJ2-2 and V is TRBV12-3 or TRBV12-4; D is tentatively TRBD1 or TRBD2 (5 bases each). This CDR3 contains 11 residues. V was cut by 11 bases and J by 2 bases, with 6 bases left in between. The CDR3 sequence: CAGGNTGELFF. CDR3 in DNA: TGTGCCGGGGGTAACACCGGGGAGCTGTTTTTT.